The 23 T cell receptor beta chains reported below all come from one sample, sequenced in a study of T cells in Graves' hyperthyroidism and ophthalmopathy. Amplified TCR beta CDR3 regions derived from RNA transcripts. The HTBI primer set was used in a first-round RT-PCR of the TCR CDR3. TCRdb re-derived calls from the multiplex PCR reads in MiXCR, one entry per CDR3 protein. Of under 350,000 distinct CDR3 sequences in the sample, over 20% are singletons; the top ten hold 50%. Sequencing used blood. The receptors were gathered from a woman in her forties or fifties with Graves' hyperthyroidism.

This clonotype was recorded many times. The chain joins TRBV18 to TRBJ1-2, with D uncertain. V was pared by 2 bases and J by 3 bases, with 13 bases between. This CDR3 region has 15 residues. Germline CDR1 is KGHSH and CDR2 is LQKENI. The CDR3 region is CASSPVPAGDYGYTF. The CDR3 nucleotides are TGTGCCAGCTCACCAGTTCCAGCCGGGGACTATGGCTACACCTTC.

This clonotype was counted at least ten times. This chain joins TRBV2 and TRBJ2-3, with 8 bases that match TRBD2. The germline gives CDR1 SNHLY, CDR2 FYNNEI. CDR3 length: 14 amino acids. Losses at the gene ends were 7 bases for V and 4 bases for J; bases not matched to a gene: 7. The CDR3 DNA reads TGTGCCAGCAAGGCGGGGGGCCTGTCAGATACGCAGTATTTT. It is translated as CASKAGGLSDTQYF. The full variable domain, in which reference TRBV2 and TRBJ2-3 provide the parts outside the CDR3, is EPEVTQTPSHQVTQMGQEVILRCVPISNHLYFYWYRQILGQKVEFLVSFYNNEISEKSEIFDDQFSVERPDGSNFTLKIRSTKLEDSAMYFCASKAGGLSDTQYFGPGTRLTVL.

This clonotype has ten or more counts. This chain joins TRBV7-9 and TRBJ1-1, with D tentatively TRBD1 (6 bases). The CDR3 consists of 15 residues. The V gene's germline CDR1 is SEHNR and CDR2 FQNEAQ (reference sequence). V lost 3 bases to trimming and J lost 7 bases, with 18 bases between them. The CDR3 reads CASSLGHGEIYEAFF. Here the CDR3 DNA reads TGTGCCAGCAGCTTGGGACACGGAGAGATATATGAAGCTTTCTTT.

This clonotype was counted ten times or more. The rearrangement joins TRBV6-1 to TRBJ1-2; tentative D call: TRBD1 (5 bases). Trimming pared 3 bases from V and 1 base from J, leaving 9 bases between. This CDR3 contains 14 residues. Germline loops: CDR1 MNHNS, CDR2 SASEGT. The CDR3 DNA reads TGTGCCAGCAGTGAGCCGGGACGTAACTATGGCTACACCTTC. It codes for CASSEPGRNYGYTF.

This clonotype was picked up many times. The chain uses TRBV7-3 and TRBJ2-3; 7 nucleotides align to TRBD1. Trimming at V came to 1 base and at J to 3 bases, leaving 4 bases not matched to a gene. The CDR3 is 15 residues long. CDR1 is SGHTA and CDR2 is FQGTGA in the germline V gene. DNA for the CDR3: TGTGCCAGCAGCTTAAACAAGGGGGCAACAGATACGCAGTATTTT. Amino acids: CASSLNKGATDTQYF.

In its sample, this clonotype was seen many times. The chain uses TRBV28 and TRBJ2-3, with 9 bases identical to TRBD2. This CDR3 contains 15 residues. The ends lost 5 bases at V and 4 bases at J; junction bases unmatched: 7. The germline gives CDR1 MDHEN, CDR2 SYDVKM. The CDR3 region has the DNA TGTGCCAGCAGTCCGGGGACTAGCAGCTCAGATACGCAGTATTTT. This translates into CASSPGTSSSDTQYF.

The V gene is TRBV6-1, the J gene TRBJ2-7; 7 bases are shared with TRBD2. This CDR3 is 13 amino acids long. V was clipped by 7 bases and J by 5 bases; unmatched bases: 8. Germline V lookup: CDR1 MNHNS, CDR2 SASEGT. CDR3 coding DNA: TGTGCCAGCACCCACCGCGGGGGTCACGAGCAGTACTTC. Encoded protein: CASTHRGGHEQYF.

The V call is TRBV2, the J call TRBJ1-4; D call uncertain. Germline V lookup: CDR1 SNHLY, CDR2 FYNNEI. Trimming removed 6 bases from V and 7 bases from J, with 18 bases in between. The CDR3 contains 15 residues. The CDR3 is CASRTSSGVSEKLFF. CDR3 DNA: TGTGCCAGCAGAACATCAAGCGGGGTTAGTGAAAAACTGTTTTTT. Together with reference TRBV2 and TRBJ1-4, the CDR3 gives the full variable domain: EPEVTQTPSHQVTQMGQEVILRCVPISNHLYFYWYRQILGQKVEFLVSFYNNEISEKSEIFDDQFSVERPDGSNFTLKIRSTKLEDSAMYFCASRTSSGVSEKLFFGSGTQLSVL.

This CDR3 is CASSEGPSPKRNTIYF. The DNA of the CDR3 is TGTGCCAGCAGTGAAGGCCCTAGCCCGAAGAGAAACACCATATATTTT. This chain links TRBV6-1 with TRBJ1-3, with D unresolved. The V end lost 1 base, the J end lost 5 bases, and 15 bases lay between the germline ends. The CDR3 has 16 amino acids. Germline V lookup: CDR1 MNHNS, CDR2 SASEGT.

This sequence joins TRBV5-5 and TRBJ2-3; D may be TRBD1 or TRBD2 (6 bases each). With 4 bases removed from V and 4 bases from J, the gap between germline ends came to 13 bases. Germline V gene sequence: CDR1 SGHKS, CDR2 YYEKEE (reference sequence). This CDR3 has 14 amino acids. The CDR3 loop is CASSGVGGPDTQYF. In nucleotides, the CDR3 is TGTGCCAGCAGCGGAGTGGGGGGCCCAGATACGCAGTATTTT.

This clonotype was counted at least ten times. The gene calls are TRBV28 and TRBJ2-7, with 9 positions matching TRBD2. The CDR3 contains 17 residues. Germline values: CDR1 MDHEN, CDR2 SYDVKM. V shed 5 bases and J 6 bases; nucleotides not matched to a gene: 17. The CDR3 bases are TGTGCCAGCAGTCGTGATTTGGGTAGCGGGAGTCGTAGCGAGCAGTACTTC. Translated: CASSRDLGSGSRSEQYF.

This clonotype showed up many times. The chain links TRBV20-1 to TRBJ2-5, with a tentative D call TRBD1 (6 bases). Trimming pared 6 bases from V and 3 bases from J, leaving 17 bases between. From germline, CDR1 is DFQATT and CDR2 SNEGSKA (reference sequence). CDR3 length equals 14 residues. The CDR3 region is CSAVTRQVKETQYF. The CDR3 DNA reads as TGCAGTGCCGTGACGCGACAGGTGAAAGAGACCCAGTACTTC.

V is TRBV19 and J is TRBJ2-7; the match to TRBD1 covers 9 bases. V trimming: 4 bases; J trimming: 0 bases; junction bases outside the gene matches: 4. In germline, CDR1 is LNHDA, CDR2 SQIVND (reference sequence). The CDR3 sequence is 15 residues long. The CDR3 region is CASSREGQGSYEQYF. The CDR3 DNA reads TGTGCCAGTAGTAGAGAGGGACAGGGCTCCTACGAGCAGTACTTC.

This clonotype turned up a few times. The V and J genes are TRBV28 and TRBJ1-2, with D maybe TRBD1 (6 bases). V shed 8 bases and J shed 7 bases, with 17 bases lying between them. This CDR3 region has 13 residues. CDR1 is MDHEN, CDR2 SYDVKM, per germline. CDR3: CASLAGGRGGYTF. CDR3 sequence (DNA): TGTGCCAGCCTGGCTGGGGGGCGCGGTGGCTACACCTTC.

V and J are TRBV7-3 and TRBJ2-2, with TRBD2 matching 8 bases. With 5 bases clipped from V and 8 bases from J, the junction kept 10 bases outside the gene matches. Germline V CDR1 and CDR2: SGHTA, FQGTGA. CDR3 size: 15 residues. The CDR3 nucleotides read TGTGCCAGCAGCCCGGGACTAGGTGGTGGGGGGGAGCTGTTTTTT. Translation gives CASSPGLGGGGELFF. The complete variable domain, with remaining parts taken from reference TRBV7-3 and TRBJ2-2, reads GAGVSQTPSNKVTEKGKYVELRCDPISGHTALYWYRQSLGQGPEFLIYFQGTGAADDSGLPNDRFFAVRPEGSVSTLKIQRTERGDSAVYLCASSPGLGGGGELFFGEGSRLTVL.

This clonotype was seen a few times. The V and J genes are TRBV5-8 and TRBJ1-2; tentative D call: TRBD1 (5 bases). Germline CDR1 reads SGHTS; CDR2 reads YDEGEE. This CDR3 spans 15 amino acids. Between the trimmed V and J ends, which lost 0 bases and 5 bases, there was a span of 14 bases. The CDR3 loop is CASSLVDSPGYGYTF. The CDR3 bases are TGTGCCAGCAGCTTGGTCGACAGCCCCGGATATGGCTACACCTTC.

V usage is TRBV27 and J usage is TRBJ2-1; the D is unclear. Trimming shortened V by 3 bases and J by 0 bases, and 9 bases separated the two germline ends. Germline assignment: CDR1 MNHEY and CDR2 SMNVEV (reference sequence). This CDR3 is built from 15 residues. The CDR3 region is CASSFGVSSYNEQFF. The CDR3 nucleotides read TGTGCCAGCAGTTTTGGCGTGAGCTCCTACAATGAGCAGTTCTTC.

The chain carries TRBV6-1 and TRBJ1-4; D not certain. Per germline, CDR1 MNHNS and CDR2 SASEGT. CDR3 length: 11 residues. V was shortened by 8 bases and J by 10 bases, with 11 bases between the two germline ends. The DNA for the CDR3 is TGTGCCAGCGCGAGAGATGGAAAACTGTTTTTT. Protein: CASARDGKLFF.

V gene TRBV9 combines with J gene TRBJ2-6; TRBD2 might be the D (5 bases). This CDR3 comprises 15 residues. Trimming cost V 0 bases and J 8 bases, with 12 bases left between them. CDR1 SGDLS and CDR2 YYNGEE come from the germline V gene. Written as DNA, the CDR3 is TGTGCCAGCAGCGTAGGCCGCTTCGGGACCAACGTCCTGACTTTC. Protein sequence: CASSVGRFGTNVLTF.

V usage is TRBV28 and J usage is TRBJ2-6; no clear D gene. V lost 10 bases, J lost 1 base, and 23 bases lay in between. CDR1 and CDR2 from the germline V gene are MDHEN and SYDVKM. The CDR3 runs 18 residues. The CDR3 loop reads CATRSPDGRRSGANVLTF. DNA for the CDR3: TGTGCCACCCGCTCTCCCGATGGTAGACGGTCTGGGGCCAACGTCCTGACTTTC.

The DNA of the CDR3 is TGTGCCAGCAGCATAGGGACTAGCGGTCCAGAGACCCAGTACTTC. Protein sequence: CASSIGTSGPETQYF. This chain connects TRBV9 to TRBJ2-5; 11 nucleotides match TRBD2. V shed 4 bases, J shed 4 bases, and the junction held 6 bases outside the gene matches. CDR3 length: 15 amino acids. CDR1 SGDLS and CDR2 YYNGEE come from the germline V gene. Drawing the rest from reference TRBV9 and TRBJ2-5, the complete variable domain is DSGVTQTPKHLITATGQRVTLRCSPRSGDLSVYWYQQSLDQGLQFLIQYYNGEERAKGNILERFSAQQFPDLHSELNLSSLELGDSALYFCASSIGTSGPETQYFGPGTRLLVL.

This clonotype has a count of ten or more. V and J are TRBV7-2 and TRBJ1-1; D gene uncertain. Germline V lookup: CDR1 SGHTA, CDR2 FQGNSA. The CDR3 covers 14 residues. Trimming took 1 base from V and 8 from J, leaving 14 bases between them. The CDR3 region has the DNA TGTGCCAGCAGCTTAGATCGCCGCATTGGCGAAGCTTTCTTT. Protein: CASSLDRRIGEAFF.

CDR3 protein: CASSRQGALNEKLFF. The CDR3 nucleotides read TGTGCCAGCAGCCGACAGGGGGCCCTTAATGAAAAACTGTTTTTT. The chain has TRBV5-5 and TRBJ1-4; 10 bases match TRBD1. Trimming cost V 4 bases and J 4 bases; bases outside gene matches: 4. CDR1 is SGHKS, CDR2 YYEKEE, per germline (reference sequence). The CDR3 is 15 residues long.